These T cell receptor beta chains were read from a single sample in a study of blood T cell repertoires in COVID-19. Produced via immunoSEQ multiplex PCR; TCRdb's table is partial and in-frame only. The sample yields about 78,000 clones, about nine tenths seen once. The specimen was peripheral blood. Receptors originate from a man aged 45-65 years with active or convalescent COVID-19. Each CDR3 is given without its conserved first and last residue. D genes are given only for firm matches.

J gene,D gene,V gene,CDR3 protein
TRBJ1-2,-,TRBV7-9,ASSNDRPYGYT
TRBJ2-3,-,TRBV18,ASSVGVGDTQY
TRBJ1-5,-,TRBV19,ASRENRDKYQPQH
TRBJ1-5,-,TRBV19,ASSPIGGGNQPQH
TRBJ2-1,-,TRBV6-5,ASSAILSSYNEQF
TRBJ1-6,-,TRBV4-2,ASSQGSGGNSPLH
TRBJ2-2,TRBD2,TRBV10-3,AISASGGTNTGELF
TRBJ2-3,TRBD2,TRBV2,ASSRLAGDTDTQY
TRBJ1-2,-,TRBV6-1,ASSEGQSYGYT
TRBJ1-1,TRBD1,TRBV19,ASSLTGAANTEAF
TRBJ2-1,-,TRBV6-5,ASSIPGTFHNEQF
TRBJ2-3,-,TRBV11-2,ASSTTREPDTQY
TRBJ2-1,TRBD2,TRBV19,ASSIGGGSVEQF
TRBJ2-1,TRBD2,TRBV5-1,ASSKIAGGPTDEQF
TRBJ2-3,-,TRBV5-1,ASSLGQDTDTQY
TRBJ2-5,TRBD1,TRBV4-1,ASSQLSQGVGETQY
TRBJ1-2,TRBD1,TRBV5-1,ASSAATGAINYGYT
TRBJ1-1,TRBD1,TRBV5-3,ARRRGQGRGRNTEAF
TRBJ2-7,TRBD2,TRBV27,ASSPRLAETYEQY
TRBJ2-5,-,TRBV18,ASSPPRLQETQY
TRBJ1-6,-,TRBV7-9,ASSLGTSPLH
TRBJ2-1,TRBD1,TRBV19,ASSIRTGYEQF
TRBJ1-3,-,TRBV5-8,ASSLQWGPGNTIY
TRBJ2-5,TRBD1,TRBV6-2/TRBV6-3,ASSRQGAVQETQY
TRBJ1-1,TRBD1,TRBV28,ASSTGQGGREAF
TRBJ2-1,TRBD1,TRBV27,ASSSFTRTGWQF
TRBJ2-2,-,TRBV11-2,ASSQRAEKYTGELF
TRBJ2-5,TRBD2,TRBV5-1,ASSSLLAGGDPTQY
TRBJ1-3,-,TRBV5-5,ASRGAFGNTIY
TRBJ1-1,-,TRBV5-1,ASTPEEGGAF
TRBJ2-1,-,TRBV18,ASSPGTGSRPAF
TRBJ2-3,-,TRBV9,ASGRDSTDTQY
TRBJ2-3,TRBD1,TRBV9,ASTPTDRADTQY
TRBJ1-5,-,TRBV3-1/TRBV3-2,ASSQGVGANNQPQH
TRBJ2-7,-,TRBV10-1,ATHSYEQY
TRBJ2-5,-,TRBV18,ASSRRAGGEETQY
TRBJ2-7,-,TRBV6-2/TRBV6-3,ASSYSTTGRDSEYEQY
TRBJ2-2,-,TRBV5-1,ASSLEDTANTGELF
TRBJ1-2,TRBD1,TRBV19,ASNRGLDREWGYT
TRBJ1-3,-,TRBV7-8,ASSLRWGGDGNTIY
TRBJ2-1,TRBD1,TRBV9,ASSGSGTGGNEQF
TRBJ2-3,-,TRBV14,ASSHGQKQY
TRBJ1-4,-,TRBV19,ASNEGGRSEKLF
TRBJ2-3,-,TRBV12-3/TRBV12-4,ASSRGTDTQY
TRBJ2-1,TRBD2,TRBV5-1,ASSWTSGGSSYNEQF
TRBJ2-1,TRBD2,TRBV5-1,ASSPGTSGGADRNEQF
TRBJ1-1,-,TRBV10-1,ASSESANTEAF
TRBJ1-4,-,TRBV4-1,ASSLRATNEKLF
TRBJ1-3,-,TRBV28,ASSLGREGDTIY
TRBJ2-7,-,TRBV6-5,ASSKGLKYEQY
TRBJ2-3,-,TRBV9,ASSVGSTDTQY
TRBJ2-3,-,TRBV29-1,SVGRGLSTDTQY
TRBJ1-5,TRBD1,TRBV5-6,ASSLGTGELGQPQH